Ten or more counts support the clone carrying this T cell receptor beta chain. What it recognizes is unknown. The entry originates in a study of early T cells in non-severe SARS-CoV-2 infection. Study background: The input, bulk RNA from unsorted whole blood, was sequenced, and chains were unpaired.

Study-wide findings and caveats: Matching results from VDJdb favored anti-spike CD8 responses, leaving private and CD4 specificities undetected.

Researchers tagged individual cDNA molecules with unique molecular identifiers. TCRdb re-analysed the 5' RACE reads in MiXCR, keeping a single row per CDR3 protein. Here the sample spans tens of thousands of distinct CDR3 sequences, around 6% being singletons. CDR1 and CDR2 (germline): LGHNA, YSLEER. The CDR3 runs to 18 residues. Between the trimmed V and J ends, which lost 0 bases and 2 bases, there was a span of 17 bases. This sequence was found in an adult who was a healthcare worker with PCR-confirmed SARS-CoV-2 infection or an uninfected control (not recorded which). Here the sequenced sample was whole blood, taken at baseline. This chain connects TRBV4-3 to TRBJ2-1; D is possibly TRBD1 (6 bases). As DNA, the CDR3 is TGCGCCAGCAGCCAAGAGCCCCCCGGACAGTTGACCTACAATGAGCAGTTCTTC. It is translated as CASSQEPPGQLTYNEQFF.